A single sample gave rise to the 23 T cell receptor beta chains below, sequenced in a study of cytomegalovirus exposure and HLA in healthy donors. The study ran its PCR with 60 Vbeta and 13 Jbeta primers. Some clones are missing from TCRdb's copy, which holds only in-frame ones; the method was immunoSEQ multiplex PCR. The sample has tens of thousands of clones. The sequencing sample was made of PBMCs. The receptor set was obtained from a woman aged 25 to 39 in good health and CMV-seropositive.

This chain links TRBV6-5 with TRBJ2-5, with 7 bases matching TRBD1. In germline, CDR1 is MNHEY, CDR2 SVGAGI. This CDR3 comprises 13 residues. Losses at the gene ends were 8 bases for V and 5 bases for J; bases not matched to a gene: 8. The DNA for the CDR3 is TGTGCCAGCCGGGACAGTTTTCTCGAGACCCAGTACTTC. Its protein product is CASRDSFLETQYF.

DNA of the CDR3: TGCGCCAGCAGCCCCGGACTAGCGGGAGGGACTGGGGAGACCCAGTACTTC. It yields the protein CASSPGLAGGTGETQYF. The J gene is TRBJ2-5, the V gene TRBV5-1; 15 bases map to TRBD2. The CDR3 is 17 residues long. With V trimmed by 4 bases and J by 5 bases, 9 bases remained unmatched. Germline V lookup: CDR1 SGHRS, CDR2 YFSETQ.

DNA of the CDR3: TGTGCCAGCTCACCACAACGGGCAGGGTGGGACACTGAAGCTTTCTTT. Its translation: CASSPQRAGWDTEAFF. The chain carries TRBV18 and TRBJ1-1, with D possibly being TRBD1 (5 bases). The CDR3 sequence is 16 residues long. Germline CDR1 and CDR2: KGHSH and LQKENI. The V gene lost 1 base and the J gene lost 3 bases, with 15 bases spanning the gap.

The J gene is TRBJ2-5, the V gene TRBV25-1, with 11 nucleotides matching TRBD2. The CDR3 covers 15 residues. Germline CDR1 reads MGHDK; CDR2 reads SYGVNS. Trimming cost V 2 bases and J 2 bases; bases outside gene matches: 1. This CDR3 reads CASSELAGGQETQYF. CDR3 bases: TGTGCCAGCAGTGAACTAGCGGGGGGTCAAGAGACCCAGTACTTC.

Regarding this clone: Other DNA sequences in this specimen translate into the identical CDR3. This chain uses TRBV5-1 with TRBJ2-1; a weak D match, TRBD1 (6 bases). CDR1 and CDR2 from the germline V gene are SGHRS and YFSETQ. This CDR3 is 15 amino acids long. Between the trimmed V and J ends, which lost 0 bases and 9 bases, there was a span of 16 bases. The CDR3 DNA follows: TGCGCCAGCAGCTTGGAGGTCAGGGGCTTGGGTGAGCAGTTCTTC. As protein: CASSLEVRGLGEQFF. The full variable domain, in which reference TRBV5-1 and TRBJ2-1 provide the parts outside the CDR3, is KAGVTQTPRYLIKTRGQQVTLSCSPISGHRSVSWYQQTPGQGLQFLFEYFSETQRNKGNFPGRFSGRQFSNSRSEMNVSTLELGDSALYLCASSLEVRGLGEQFFGPGTRLTVL.

J is TRBJ2-7 and V is TRBV5-1; 9 bases map to TRBD2. Germline loops: CDR1 SGHRS, CDR2 YFSETQ. V lost 7 bases, J lost 7 bases, and 12 bases stayed unmatched. The CDR3 loop spans 14 amino acids. For the CDR3, the DNA is TGCGCCAGCGCGATAGCGGGAGTGGTAGGTGAGCAGTACTTC. Its translation: CASAIAGVVGEQYF.

The chain couples TRBV6-6 to TRBJ2-1; perhaps TRBD2 as D (6 bases). V gave up 5 bases and J gave up 5 bases, with 16 bases separating them. The CDR3 length is 15 residues. From germline, CDR1 is MNHNY and CDR2 SVGAGI (reference sequence). CDR3 sequence reads: CASSLRDGVDNEQFF. DNA for the CDR3: TGTGCCAGCAGTCTGCGGGATGGGGTCGACAATGAGCAGTTCTTC.

J is TRBJ2-7 and V is TRBV11-2; 11 bases map to TRBD1. The length of the CDR3 is 15 residues. Losses at the gene ends were 6 bases for V and 3 bases for J; bases not matched to a gene: 7. Per the germline V gene, CDR1 is SGHAT and CDR2 is FQNNGV. The CDR3 region has the DNA TGTGCCAGCAGTAACGGACAGGGGGCAATCTACGAGCAGTACTTC. It is translated as CASSNGQGAIYEQYF.

This chain links TRBV4-1 with TRBJ2-1; D might be TRBD2 (5 bases). V was cut by 4 bases and J by 4 bases, with 14 bases left in between. The CDR3 has 15 amino acids. CDR1 MGHRA and CDR2 YSYEKL come from the germline V gene. The CDR3 nucleotides are TGCGCCAGCAGCCCCAATGTCGGGGTATACAATGAGCAGTTCTTC. It specifies CASSPNVGVYNEQFF.

A remark on this clone: The junction departs from the called germline gene at one end, perhaps through a read error. This chain uses TRBV5-6 with TRBJ1-1, with 11 bases that match TRBD1. Germline V lookup: CDR1 SGHDT, CDR2 YYEEEE. CDR3 length equals 14 residues. The CDR3 reads CASSMGQGGAEDFF. CDR3 nucleotides: TGTGCCAGCAGTATGGGACAGGGGGGAGCTGAAGATTTCTTT. Variable domain in full (rest from reference TRBV5-6 and TRBJ1-1): DAGVTQSPTHLIKTRGQQVTLRCSPKSGHDTVSWYQQALGQGPQFIFQYYEEEERQRGNFPDRFSGHQFPNYSSELNVNALLLGDSALYLCASSMGQGGAEDFFGQGTRLTVV.

The V and J genes are TRBV6-5 and TRBJ1-5; TRBD1 aligns across 9 bases. The germline gives CDR1 MNHEY, CDR2 SVGAGI. This CDR3 is built from 15 residues. V dropped 6 bases and J dropped 1; count of bases not matched to a gene: 4. The CDR3 coding sequence is TGTGCCAGCAGGGGGACAGGGAGGAGCAATCAGCCCCAGCATTTT. Protein product: CASRGTGRSNQPQHF.

The CDR3, as DNA: TGTGCCTGGGGGACAGGGCCTCGGGACGAGCAGTACTTC. It is translated as CAWGTGPRDEQYF. The V gene is TRBV30, the J gene TRBJ2-5; 9 bases map to TRBD1. The end of the DNA fits TRBJ2-7 better, so the J call may be wrong. CDR3 length: 13 amino acids. Germline loops: CDR1 GTSNPN, CDR2 SVGIG (reference sequence).

The chain carries TRBV6-1 and TRBJ2-2, with D perhaps TRBD2 (6 bases). The germline CDR1 and CDR2 sequences are MNHNS and SASEGT. The CDR3 extends over 15 amino acids. The germline V and J ends were trimmed by 2 bases and 1 base, with 8 bases remaining between them. The CDR3 nucleotides read TGTGCCAGCAGTGAAATGCGGGGGAACACCGGGGAGCTGTTTTTT. This gives the protein CASSEMRGNTGELFF.

The chain has TRBV6-1 and TRBJ2-7, with D maybe TRBD1 (5 bases). There are 14 residues in the CDR3. V gave up 10 bases and J gave up 6 bases, with 22 bases separating them. The germline CDR1 and CDR2 sequences are MNHNS and SASEGT. Here the CDR3 reads CATDLERGWSEQYF. The CDR3 DNA follows: TGTGCCACCGACTTGGAAAGGGGCTGGTCCGAGCAGTACTTC.

The chain is built from TRBV5-1 and TRBJ1-1; TRBD1 matches 9 bases. Germline V gives CDR1 SGHRS, CDR2 YFSETQ. After removal of 4 bases from V and 6 bases from J, the junction contained 7 bases not matched to a gene. The CDR3 sequence is 14 residues long. As DNA, the CDR3 is TGCGCCAGCAGCCTAGGACAGGGGCTGGCTGAAGCTTTCTTT. This encodes CASSLGQGLAEAFF.

The chain has TRBV2 and TRBJ1-2; the match to TRBD1 covers 7 bases. The germline V gene has CDR1 SNHLY and CDR2 FYNNEI. V shed 5 bases and J 0 bases; nucleotides not matched to a gene: 3. There are 14 residues in the CDR3. CDR3 protein: CASSPDRANYGYTF. CDR3 coding DNA: TGTGCCAGCAGTCCTGACAGGGCTAACTATGGCTACACCTTC. The whole variable domain, filled in from reference TRBV2 and TRBJ1-2, reads EPEVTQTPSHQVTQMGQEVILRCVPISNHLYFYWYRQILGQKVEFLVSFYNNEISEKSEIFDDQFSVERPDGSNFTLKIRSTKLEDSAMYFCASSPDRANYGYTFGSGTRLTVV.

The chain couples TRBV7-9 to TRBJ1-2; D may be TRBD1 (6 bases). The CDR3 is 15 amino acids. The V end lost 0 bases, the J end lost 7 bases, and 15 bases lay between the germline ends. CDR1 is SEHNR, CDR2 FQNEAQ, per germline (reference sequence). The CDR3 here is CASSLATPGQFGYTF. DNA for the CDR3: TGTGCCAGCAGCTTAGCTACCCCCGGACAGTTTGGCTACACCTTC.

The chain has TRBV2 and TRBJ2-1, with a weak D call TRBD2 (6 bases). This CDR3 region has 14 residues. Germline values: CDR1 SNHLY, CDR2 FYNNEI. The V end was cut by 4 bases, the J end by 3 bases, with 10 bases between. CDR3 in amino acids: CASSVGTLYNEQFF. CDR3 coding DNA: TGTGCCAGCAGTGTAGGGACTCTCTACAATGAGCAGTTCTTC.

The chain carries TRBV19 and TRBJ1-4; D gene uncertain. V shed 6 bases and J shed 5 bases, with 16 bases lying between them. This CDR3 is built from 15 residues. CDR1 LNHDA and CDR2 SQIVND come from the germline V gene (reference sequence). This CDR3 reads CASRSPGGSNEKLFF. The CDR3 bases are TGTGCCAGTAGATCCCCTGGTGGGAGCAATGAAAAACTGTTTTTT.

The chain carries TRBV6-1 and TRBJ2-6; perhaps TRBD1 as D (6 bases). The CDR3 length is 15 residues. The germline gives CDR1 MNHNS, CDR2 SASEGT. With 4 bases removed from V and 2 bases from J, the gap between germline ends came to 9 bases. CDR3 sequence: CASSGNRAGANVLTF. In DNA, the CDR3 is TGTGCCAGCAGTGGCAACAGGGCTGGGGCCAACGTCCTGACTTTC.

The chain couples TRBV19 to TRBJ1-4, with 8 bases lining up with TRBD1. The CDR3 contains 13 residues. The V gene's germline CDR1 is LNHDA and CDR2 SQIVND (reference sequence). V gave up 6 bases and J gave up 8 bases; unmatched junction bases: 5. Here the CDR3 DNA reads TGTGCCAGTAGGCGGGCAGGGGGCGAAAAACTGTTTTTT. It encodes CASRRAGGEKLFF.

As to this clone: Within the sample, other DNA sequences also encode this same CDR3. This chain joins TRBV5-1 and TRBJ2-7; 7 bases map to TRBD2. Germline V lookup: CDR1 SGHRS, CDR2 YFSETQ. J lost 2 bases, V lost 0 bases, and 5 bases had no gene match. This CDR3 comprises 15 residues. CDR3 nucleotides: TGCGCCAGCAGCTTGGACCGGGGGGTCACCTACGAGCAGTACTTC. This translates into CASSLDRGVTYEQYF.

The gene calls are TRBV6-1 and TRBJ2-2; D call uncertain. The germline CDR1 and CDR2 sequences are MNHNS and SASEGT. V lost 8 bases to trimming and J lost 7 bases, with 14 bases between them. The CDR3 is 13 residues long. CDR3 sequence: CASQALGFGELFF. The CDR3 DNA reads TGTGCCAGCCAAGCCCTCGGGTTCGGGGAGCTGTTTTTT.